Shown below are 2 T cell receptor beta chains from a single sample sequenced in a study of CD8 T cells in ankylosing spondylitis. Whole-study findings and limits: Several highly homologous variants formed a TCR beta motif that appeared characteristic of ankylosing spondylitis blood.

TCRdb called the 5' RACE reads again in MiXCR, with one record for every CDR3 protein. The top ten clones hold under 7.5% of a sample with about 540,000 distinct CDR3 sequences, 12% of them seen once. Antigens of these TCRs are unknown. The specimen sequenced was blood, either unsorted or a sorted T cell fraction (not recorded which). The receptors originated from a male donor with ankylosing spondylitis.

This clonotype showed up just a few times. CDR3 protein: CASSLAGPSGSYEQYF. CDR3 in DNA: TGTGCCAGCAGCTTAGCGGGTCCTAGCGGGAGTTACGAGCAGTACTTC. The genes are TRBV11-2 and TRBJ2-7, with 10 nucleotides matching TRBD2. The CDR3 extends over 16 amino acids. Looked up from germline, CDR1 is SGHAT and CDR2 is FQNNGV. J lost 4 bases, V lost 1 base, and 7 bases had no gene match. Based on the CDR3 plus reference TRBV11-2 and TRBJ2-7, the full variable domain is EAGVAQSPRYKIIEKRQSVAFWCNPISGHATLYWYQQILGQGPKLLIQFQNNGVVDDSQLPKDRFSAERLKGVDSTLKIQPAKLEDSAVYLCASSLAGPSGSYEQYFGPGTRLTVT.

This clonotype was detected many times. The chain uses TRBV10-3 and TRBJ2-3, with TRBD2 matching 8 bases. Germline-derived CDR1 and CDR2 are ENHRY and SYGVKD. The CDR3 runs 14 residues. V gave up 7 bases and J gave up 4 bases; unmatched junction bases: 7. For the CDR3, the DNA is TGTGCCATCACTCCGGGACTAGGGGCAGATACGCAGTATTTT. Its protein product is CAITPGLGADTQYF.